Listed below are T cell receptor beta chains from one sample, sequenced in a study of blood T cell repertoires in COVID-19. The method was immunoSEQ multiplex PCR; TCRdb's version includes in-frame clones alone and lacks a portion of them. The table lists 58,000 or so clones, roughly 74% of them singletons, with 25% to 30% in the top ten. Sample: peripheral blood. The source of these receptors is an elderly woman with acute or convalescent COVID-19. CDR3s include the opening cysteine and the closing phenylalanine or tryptophan. D genes are given only for firm matches. The listing skips clone size in some rows; elsewhere it reads once, few, many or a size class.

>.|TRBV11-3|TRBJ2-3|.|15
TGTGCCAGCAGCACCAGGCAGGGCAGCACAGATACGCAGTATTTT
CASSTRQGSTDTQYF
>.|TRBV19|TRBJ2-5|.|13
TGTGCCAGTAGTATGAAGAGAGGAGAGACCCAGTACTTC
CASSMKRGETQYF
>.|TRBV6-2/TRBV6-3|TRBJ2-5|TRBD1|15
TGTGCCAGCAGTGTGACAGGGGGTGCTCCTTCGACCCAGTACTTC
CASSVTGGAPSTQYF
>few|TRBV28|TRBJ2-4|TRBD1|15
TGTGCCAGCAGTTTTACCACAGGGGGTAGAAACATTCAGTACTTC
CASSFTTGGRNIQYF
>.|TRBV6-6|TRBJ2-7|.|14
TGTGCCAGCAGTTACTTTCCAGCGACCTACGAGCAGTACTTC
CASSYFPATYEQYF
>.|TRBV9|TRBJ2-7|TRBD2|15
TGTGCCAGCAGCTCCCGGACTAGCGGGGCGGGGGAGCAGTACTTC
CASSSRTSGAGEQYF
>.|TRBV6-4|TRBJ2-3|TRBD1|14
TGTGCCAGCAGTGAACAGGGGCGCACAGATACGCAGTATTTT
CASSEQGRTDTQYF
>.|TRBV4-1|TRBJ1-1|TRBD1|15
TGCGCCAGCAGCCGACAGGGTAAGATGAACACTGAAGCTTTCTTT
CASSRQGKMNTEAFF
>.|TRBV7-6|TRBJ2-2|TRBD2|16
TGTGCCAGCAGCTTAGACCCGGGAGGGAACACCGGGGAGCTGTTTTTT
CASSLDPGGNTGELFF
>.|TRBV10-1|TRBJ2-3|.|13
TGCGCCAGCAGTGAGCCCTACACAGATACGCAGTATTTT
CASSEPYTDTQYF
>.|TRBV5-1|TRBJ2-5|TRBD2|16
TGCGCCACCTCGTCCTCGGGCACGGGGGGGCAAGAGACCCAGTACTTC
CATSSSGTGGQETQYF
>.|TRBV29-1|TRBJ2-5|TRBD1|13
TGCAGCGTTGGAGGACAGGGGAGGAAGACCCAGTACTTC
CSVGGQGRKTQYF
>.|TRBV29-1|TRBJ1-1|.|14
TGCAGCGTGTTGGATGGGGGCAAGAGCACTGAAGCTTTCTTT
CSVLDGGKSTEAFF
>once|TRBV5-5|TRBJ2-5|TRBD2|16
TGTGCCAGCAGCTTGGTTGGAAGAGCGGGGCAAGAGACCCAGTACTTC
CASSLVGRAGQETQYF
>few|TRBV28|TRBJ1-1|.|13
TGTGCCAGCAGTTTATCAGGAGGTTCTGAAGCTTTCTTT
CASSLSGGSEAFF
>.|TRBV6-6|TRBJ2-5|.|14
TGTGCCAGCAGTTACTCGGCAGGGGGGGAGACCCAGTACTTC
CASSYSAGGETQYF
>.|TRBV7-8|TRBJ1-1|.|13
TGTGCCAGCAGCTTAGTCGGTTCCACTGAAGCTTTCTTT
CASSLVGSTEAFF
>.|TRBV4-1|TRBJ1-5|.|17
TGCGCCAGCAGCCAAGATTGGAGACCGGTTAGCAATCAGCCCCAGCATTTT
CASSQDWRPVSNQPQHF
>once|TRBV28|TRBJ2-5|TRBD1|15
TGTGCCAGCAGGGTGGACAGGACCCCCCCAGAGACCCAGTACTTC
CASRVDRTPPETQYF
>few|TRBV6-4|TRBJ1-1|TRBD1|13
TGTGCCAGCAGCAAGGACAGGGGTGATGAAGCTTTCTTT
CASSKDRGDEAFF
>.|TRBV15|TRBJ1-4|TRBD1|14
TGTGCCACCAGGTGGACAGGGTCTAATGAAAAACTGTTTTTT
CATRWTGSNEKLFF
>once|TRBV28|TRBJ2-7|.|15
TGTGCCAGCAGTCCCTCCCGCGGACAGCCCTACGAGCAGTACTTC
CASSPSRGQPYEQYF
>.|TRBV2|TRBJ2-1|TRBD2|16
TGTGCCAGCAGTGAAAGGGCTAGCGGGTTTTACAATGAGCAGTTCTTC
CASSERASGFYNEQFF
>.|TRBV28|TRBJ1-2|TRBD1|12
TGTGCCAGCCGGACAGGCAACTATGGCTACACCTTC
CASRTGNYGYTF
>.|TRBV7-2|TRBJ2-3|TRBD2|16
TGTGCCAGCAGGCCCGGAAGCGGGAGTAGCGCAGATACGCAGTATTTT
CASRPGSGSSADTQYF
>.|TRBV5-1|TRBJ2-7|.|13
TGCGCCAGCAGCCTCGAGGGATACTACGAGCAGTACTTC
CASSLEGYYEQYF
>.|TRBV9|TRBJ2-6|TRBD2|20
TGTGCCAGCAGCCCCTCCCGGGGGGGCCAGGGCTCCTCTGGGGCCAACGTCCTGACTTTC
CASSPSRGGQGSSGANVLTF
>.|TRBV30|TRBJ1-1|.|13
TGTGCCTGGAGTGTACCGGTGTACACTGAAGCTTTCTTT
CAWSVPVYTEAFF
>.|TRBV3-1/TRBV3-2|TRBJ2-1|.|15
TGTGCCAGCAGCCAAGATTGGAGATCTCTCAATGAGCAGTTCTTC
CASSQDWRSLNEQFF
>.|TRBV27|TRBJ1-1|.|14
TGTGCCAGCAGTTTATACCAGGGGCCCACTGAAGCTTTCTTT
CASSLYQGPTEAFF
>.|TRBV7-2|TRBJ1-3|.|15
TGTGCCAGCAGCCCGGGACTGGACTCTGGAAACACCATATATTTT
CASSPGLDSGNTIYF
>.|TRBV7-2|TRBJ2-2|.|15
TGTGCCAGCAGCTTAGCACTCACCAACACCGGGGAGCTGTTTTTT
CASSLALTNTGELFF
>.|TRBV6-5|TRBJ1-1|.|15
TGTGCCAGCAGCCCGGGACGGGGGTACTTTGCTGAAGCTTTCTTT
CASSPGRGYFAEAFF
>.|TRBV28|TRBJ1-2|.|13
TGTGCCAGCAGCCGCCCGGGGGGGTATGGCTACACCTTC
CASSRPGGYGYTF
>.|TRBV30|TRBJ2-3|.|15
TGTGCCTGGAGTGTACTAGGGAGCGGCACAGATACGCAGTATTTT
CAWSVLGSGTDTQYF
>.|TRBV6-5|TRBJ2-7|.|14
TGTGCCAGCGCTAAGGACGGACTCTCCTACGAGCAGTACTTC
CASAKDGLSYEQYF
>few|TRBV19|TRBJ2-2|.|17
TGTGCCAGTAGTATAGAAGGAGTTTCTGGCGGGACCGGGGAGCTGTTTTTT
CASSIEGVSGGTGELFF
>.|TRBV19|TRBJ1-1|TRBD1|15
TGTGCCAGTAGTATCAGGGGGCCTATGAACACTGAAGCTTTCTTT
CASSIRGPMNTEAFF
>.|TRBV27|TRBJ2-1|TRBD1|13
TGTGCCAGCAGAGGGTCAGCAAGGGGGCTAGAATTCTTC
CASRGSARGLEFF
>.|TRBV6-5|TRBJ1-1|TRBD1|15
TGTGCCAGCAGCCGACCGGGACAGTTTAACACTGAAGCTTTCTTT
CASSRPGQFNTEAFF
>few|TRBV7-3|TRBJ1-1|.|14
TGTGCCAGCAGCTTAGGGGGAGGGAACACTGAAGCTTTCTTT
CASSLGGGNTEAFF
>.|TRBV5-1|TRBJ2-1|TRBD2|15
TGCGCCAGCAGCTCGGGAGGGGGGATAGGGAATGAGCAGTTCTTC
CASSSGGGIGNEQFF
>once|TRBV19|TRBJ2-2|TRBD2|16
TGTGCCAGTAGTATGGGACTAGCGCAGATCACCGGGGAGCTGTTTTTT
CASSMGLAQITGELFF
>.|TRBV27|TRBJ2-7|.|11
TGTGCCAGCAGTTTTCTCGGGAAGCAGTACTTC
CASSFLGKQYF
>.|TRBV9|TRBJ1-1|.|15
TGTGCCAGCAGCTCTCGGGGGGTAGTGAACACTGAAGCTTTCTTT
CASSSRGVVNTEAFF
>.|TRBV7-9|TRBJ1-2|.|14
TGTGCCAGCAGCTTAGATCCGGGGATCCTCGGCTACACCTTC
CASSLDPGILGYTF
>.|TRBV7-2|TRBJ2-1|.|18
TGTGCCAGCAGCTGGTATAACGGGGGAATTATCTCCTACAATGAGCAGTTCTTC
CASSWYNGGIISYNEQFF
>.|TRBV10-2|TRBJ1-2|.|11
TGCGCCAGCAGTGATAGTTCTAGCTACACCTTC
CASSDSSSYTF
>.|TRBV10-3|TRBJ2-5|TRBD1|14
TGTGCCATCAGTCGGGACAGGCGCTCGGAGACCCAGTACTTC
CAISRDRRSETQYF
>.|TRBV7-8|TRBJ2-7|TRBD1|14
TGTGCCAGCAGCCTAGGGACAGCTTCCTACGAGCAGTACTTC
CASSLGTASYEQYF
>few|TRBV2|TRBJ1-5|TRBD1|15
TGTGCCAGCAGTCCCGGGACAGTTAGCAATCAGCCCCAGCATTTT
CASSPGTVSNQPQHF
>.|TRBV9|TRBJ1-6|.|15
TGTGCCAGCAGCGTAGATCTCGCCCAAGCTTCACCCCTCCACTTT
CASSVDLAQASPLHF
>once|TRBV4-1|TRBJ1-5|TRBD1|16
TGCGCCAGCAGCCAATACCAACAGGGGTCCAATCAGCCCCAGCATTTT
CASSQYQQGSNQPQHF
>.|TRBV28|TRBJ1-1|TRBD1|15
TGTGCCACCGTGCGAGTGGGACAGGGCTACACTGAAGCTTTCTTT
CATVRVGQGYTEAFF
>.|TRBV30|TRBJ1-2|TRBD1|15
TGTGCCTGGAGTCGGGACAGGGCCAACAACTATGGCTACACCTTC
CAWSRDRANNYGYTF
>many|TRBV9|TRBJ2-1|TRBD2|15
TGTGCCAGCAGCGTAAGACTAGCGGTATACAATGAGCAGTTCTTC
CASSVRLAVYNEQFF
>few|TRBV5-1|TRBJ2-3|.|14
TGCGCCAGCAGTCCCCCGGGACTCACAGATACGCAGTATTTT
CASSPPGLTDTQYF
>few|TRBV24-1|TRBJ1-2|.|16
TGTGCCACCAGTGGCCCTTACTCCGGGACTGCTTATGGCTACACCTTC
CATSGPYSGTAYGYTF
>few|TRBV25-1|TRBJ2-5|.|16
TGTGCCAGCAGTGAATGGCGGGGCCTCTACCAAGAGACCCAGTACTTC
CASSEWRGLYQETQYF
>.|TRBV7-9|TRBJ2-7|.|15
TGTGCCAGCAGCTTAGTAGGGACACCTAATTACGAGCAGTACTTC
CASSLVGTPNYEQYF